This TCR beta chain was recorded in a study of cytotoxic CD8 clonotypes in ibrutinib-treated CLL (dated by TCRdb to the early 2020s). Background on the whole study: The cohort was composed of about 10 relapsed/refractory and approximately 14 treatment-naive patients; IGHV unmutated status was identified in fewer than 18 patients. Partial responses were observed in 24 patients and complete responses in 2; after a median follow-up of 68 months, remission was maintained in around 14 patients and progression was observed in 12. Response samples were obtained after a median of 12 months of treatment, with a range of roughly 6 to 40 months. On average, each sample had 255,043 productive templates and around 100,000 productive rearrangements. Longitudinal samples were available for 26 of the 86 trial participants. Cryopreserved peripheral blood mononuclear cells were obtained prior to treatment, at the time of response, and at either disease progression or sustained remission. Overall study results and their limits: An increase in clonality was observed at ibrutinib response, with clonality remaining stable during sustained remission and falling back toward baseline at progression. Public clonotypes were rare and either shrank or stayed stable during treatment, and the rise in clonality at ibrutinib response reflected expansion of private clonotypes. Sampling times were not matched between sustained-remission and progressing patients, and lymph node repertoires were not studied. At baseline, clonality was higher than in age-matched healthy donors and showed a strong correlation with circulating CD8+ T-cell counts.

Remarks on this clone: It has no known antigen specificity. No qualities accompany the bases; no much larger clone lies one base away.

The CDR3 measures 14 amino acids from cysteine to phenylalanine. Here the CDR3 DNA is all that survives: 42 bases in frame from base 1. CDR1 and CDR2, per the germline V gene (reference sequence), are SGHNT and YYREEE. The V end gives up 2 bases and the J end 2 bases, leaving 3 bases in the junction not matched to a gene. For TCR beta library preparation, approximately 2 micrograms of genomic DNA were extracted from the cryopreserved PBMCs. High-throughput TCR beta sequencing was performed on longitudinal blood samples from CLL patients receiving ibrutinib monotherapy. The patients took part in an open-label, single-center phase 2 trial of ibrutinib monotherapy. The goal of deep resolution MiSeq sequencing was a depth between 1 in 1 million and 1 in 200,000 T cells, and coverage averaged 10x per clonotype. The immunoSEQ hsTCRB Kit was used to generate TCR beta libraries. The original methods were these. ImmunoSEQ Data Assistant and ImmunoSEQ Analyzer were used for data analysis, and V, D and J genes were assigned according to IMGT definitions. Clonality, with values ranging from 0 to 1, was calculated as one minus the normalized Shannon entropy of productive rearrangement frequencies. Public clonotype analysis was restricted to overrepresented clonotypes comprising at least 0.05% of each patient's repertoire. Approximately 14 age-matched healthy donor repertoires from immuneACCESS served as clonality controls. Entries here come from immuneACCESS through TCRdb and include only in-frame sequences with V and J called. Some clones fail to appear in such tables; in the studies checked, an unresolved V gene covers under half of the shortfall, and the cause of the remainder is unknown. That table furnishes V, J and clone size, whereas the DNA furnished D and trimming. The sample yields roughly 29,000 clones; 57% were counted once. In total, the top ten clones hold 5% to 5.5% of the sample.

This clonotype was sampled from a human donor with chronic lymphocytic leukemia. This specimen was PBMCs, taken before ibrutinib treatment. Rearrangement joined TRBV5-4 to TRBJ2-7, with 8 bases in between that match TRBD1. CDR3 protein: CASSLRTGPYEQYF. The sequenced DNA: TGTGCCAGCAGCTTACGGACAGGGCCCTACGAGCAGTACTTC.